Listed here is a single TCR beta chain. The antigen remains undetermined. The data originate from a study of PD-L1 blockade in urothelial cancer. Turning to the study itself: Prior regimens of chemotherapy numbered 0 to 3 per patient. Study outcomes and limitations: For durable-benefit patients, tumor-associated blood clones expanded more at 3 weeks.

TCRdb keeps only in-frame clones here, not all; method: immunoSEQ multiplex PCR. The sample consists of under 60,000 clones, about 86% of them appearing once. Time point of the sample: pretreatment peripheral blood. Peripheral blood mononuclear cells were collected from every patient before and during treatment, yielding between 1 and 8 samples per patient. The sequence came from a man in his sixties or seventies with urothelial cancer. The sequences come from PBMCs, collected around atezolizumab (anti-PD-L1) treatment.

As DNA, the CDR3 is TGTGCCAGCAGCCCTAGGGAGGGCATTCAGTACTTC. The encoded protein is CASSPREGIQYF. The chain recombines TRBV9 with TRBJ2-4, with TRBD2 matching over 7 bases. Germline V gene sequence: CDR1 SGDLS, CDR2 YYNGEE. V was pared by 4 bases and J by 9 bases, with 4 bases of the junction left unmatched. The CDR3 totals 12 residues.